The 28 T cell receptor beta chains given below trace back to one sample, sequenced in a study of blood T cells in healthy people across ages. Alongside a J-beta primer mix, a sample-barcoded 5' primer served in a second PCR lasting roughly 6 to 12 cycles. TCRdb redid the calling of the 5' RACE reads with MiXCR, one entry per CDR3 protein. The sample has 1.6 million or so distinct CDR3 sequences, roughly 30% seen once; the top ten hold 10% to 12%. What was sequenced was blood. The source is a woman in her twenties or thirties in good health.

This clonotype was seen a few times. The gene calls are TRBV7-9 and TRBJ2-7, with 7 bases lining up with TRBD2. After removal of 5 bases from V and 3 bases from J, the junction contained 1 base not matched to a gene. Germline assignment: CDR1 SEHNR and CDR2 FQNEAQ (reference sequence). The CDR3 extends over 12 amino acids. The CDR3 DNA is TGTGCCAGCAGCGGACTAGACTACGAGCAGTACTTC. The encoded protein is CASSGLDYEQYF.

CDR3 nucleotides: TGTGCCAGCAGCCAAGAAGAGCTATTCACAGATACGCAGTATTTT. Translation: CASSQEELFTDTQYF. The chain links TRBV4-2 to TRBJ2-3; D not resolved. V was cut by 0 bases and J by 2 bases, with 9 bases left in between. This CDR3 is 15 amino acids long. Germline V gene data show CDR1 as LGHNA and CDR2 as YNFKEQ.

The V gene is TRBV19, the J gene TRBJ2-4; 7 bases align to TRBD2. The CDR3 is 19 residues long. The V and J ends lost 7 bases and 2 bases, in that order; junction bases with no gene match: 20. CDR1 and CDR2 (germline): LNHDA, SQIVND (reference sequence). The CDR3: CASNLVAVEGGLSKNIQYF. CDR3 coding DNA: TGTGCCAGTAATTTAGTCGCCGTGGAGGGAGGGTTGTCCAAAAACATTCAGTACTTC.

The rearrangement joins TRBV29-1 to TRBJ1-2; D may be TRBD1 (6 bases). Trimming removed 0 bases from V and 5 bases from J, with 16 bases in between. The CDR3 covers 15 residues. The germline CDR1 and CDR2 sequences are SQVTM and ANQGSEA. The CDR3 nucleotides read TGCAGCGTTGAAGAACGGGGGGCTGAAGGGTATGGCTACACCTTC. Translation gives CSVEERGAEGYGYTF.

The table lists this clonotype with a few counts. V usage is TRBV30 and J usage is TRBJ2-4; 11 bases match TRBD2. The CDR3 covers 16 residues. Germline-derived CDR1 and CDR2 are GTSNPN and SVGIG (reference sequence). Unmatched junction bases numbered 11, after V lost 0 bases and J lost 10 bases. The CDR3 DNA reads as TGTGCCTGGAGTGTACGGGTAGGACTAGCGGGCCCAATTCAGTACTTC. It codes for CAWSVRVGLAGPIQYF.

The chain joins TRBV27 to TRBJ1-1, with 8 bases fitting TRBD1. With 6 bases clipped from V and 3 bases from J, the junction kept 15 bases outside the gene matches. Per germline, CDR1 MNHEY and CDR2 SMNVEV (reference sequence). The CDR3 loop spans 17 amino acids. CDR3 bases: TGTGCCAGCAGGCTCGACCCGACAGGGGTTAGGGACACTGAAGCTTTCTTT. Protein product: CASRLDPTGVRDTEAFF.

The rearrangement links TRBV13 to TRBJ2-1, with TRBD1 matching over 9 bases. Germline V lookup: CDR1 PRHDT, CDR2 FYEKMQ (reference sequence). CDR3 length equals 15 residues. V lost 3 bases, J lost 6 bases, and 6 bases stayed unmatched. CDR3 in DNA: TGTGCCAGCAGCTTCAACCGGGACAGGGCCAATGAGCAGTTCTTC. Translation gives CASSFNRDRANEQFF.

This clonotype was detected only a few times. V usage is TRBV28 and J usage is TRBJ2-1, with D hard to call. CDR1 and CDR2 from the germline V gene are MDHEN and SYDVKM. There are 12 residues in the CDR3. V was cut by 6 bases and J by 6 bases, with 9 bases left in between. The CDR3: CASSRLRNEQFF. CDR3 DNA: TGTGCCAGCAGCCGTCTACGCAATGAGCAGTTCTTC. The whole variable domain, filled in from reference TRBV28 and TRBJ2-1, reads DVKVTQSSRYLVKRTGEKVFLECVQDMDHENMFWYRQDPGLGLRLIYFSYDVKMKEKGDIPEGYSVSREKKERFSLILESASTNQTSMYLCASSRLRNEQFFGPGTRLTVL.

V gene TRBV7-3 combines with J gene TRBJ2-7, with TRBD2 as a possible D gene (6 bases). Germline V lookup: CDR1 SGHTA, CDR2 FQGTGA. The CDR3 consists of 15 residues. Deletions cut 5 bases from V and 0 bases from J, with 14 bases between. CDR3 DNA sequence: TGTGCCAGCAGCCAAGGGCGGGACCCCTCCTACGAGCAGTACTTC. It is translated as CASSQGRDPSYEQYF.

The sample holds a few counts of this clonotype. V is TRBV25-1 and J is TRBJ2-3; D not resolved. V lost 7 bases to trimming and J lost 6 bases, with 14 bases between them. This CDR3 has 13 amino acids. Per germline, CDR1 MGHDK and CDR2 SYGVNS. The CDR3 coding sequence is TGTGCCAGCAACGAATGGAGTGTCGATACGCAGTATTTT. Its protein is CASNEWSVDTQYF.

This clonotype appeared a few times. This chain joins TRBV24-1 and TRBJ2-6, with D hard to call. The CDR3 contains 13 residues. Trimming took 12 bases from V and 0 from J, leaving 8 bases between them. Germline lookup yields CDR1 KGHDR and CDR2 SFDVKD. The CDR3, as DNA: TGTGCCGCCGCAGGCTCTGGGGCCAACGTCCTGACTTTC. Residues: CAAAGSGANVLTF.

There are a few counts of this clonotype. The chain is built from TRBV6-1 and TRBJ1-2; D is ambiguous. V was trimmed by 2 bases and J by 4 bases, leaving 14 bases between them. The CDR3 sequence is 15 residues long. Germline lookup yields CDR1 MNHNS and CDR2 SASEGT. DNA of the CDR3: TGTGCCAGCAGTGAATCTCGGAGGTCGGTCTATGGCTACACCTTC. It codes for CASSESRRSVYGYTF.

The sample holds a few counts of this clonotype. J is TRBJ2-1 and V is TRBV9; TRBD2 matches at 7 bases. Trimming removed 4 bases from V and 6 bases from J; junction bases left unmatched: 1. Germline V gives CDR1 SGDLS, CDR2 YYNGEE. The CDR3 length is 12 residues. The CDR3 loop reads CASSTSANEQFF. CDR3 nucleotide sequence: TGTGCCAGCAGCACTAGCGCCAATGAGCAGTTCTTC.

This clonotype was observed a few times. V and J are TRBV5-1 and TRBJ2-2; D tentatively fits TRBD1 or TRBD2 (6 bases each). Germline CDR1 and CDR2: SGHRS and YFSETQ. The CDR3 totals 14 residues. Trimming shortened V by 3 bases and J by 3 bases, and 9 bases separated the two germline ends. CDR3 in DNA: TGCGCCAGCAGCTACAGGGAGGACACCGGGGAGCTGTTTTTT. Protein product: CASSYREDTGELFF.

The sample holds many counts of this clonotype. The CDR3 loop reads CSVLVSYEQYF. Written as DNA, the CDR3 is TGCAGTGTTCTAGTCTCCTACGAGCAGTACTTC. This chain links TRBV20-1 with TRBJ2-7; D is undetermined. Trimming left V 7 bases short and J 0 bases short, with 7 bases between. Germline V gene lookup returns CDR1 DFQATT and CDR2 SNEGSKA (reference sequence). The CDR3 contains 11 residues.

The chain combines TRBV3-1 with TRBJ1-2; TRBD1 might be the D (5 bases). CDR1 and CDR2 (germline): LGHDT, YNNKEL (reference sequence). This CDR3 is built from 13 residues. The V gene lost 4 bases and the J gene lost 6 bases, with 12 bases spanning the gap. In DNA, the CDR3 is TGTGCCAGCAGCCCCCGGGGGGGACATGGCTACACCTTC. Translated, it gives CASSPRGGHGYTF.

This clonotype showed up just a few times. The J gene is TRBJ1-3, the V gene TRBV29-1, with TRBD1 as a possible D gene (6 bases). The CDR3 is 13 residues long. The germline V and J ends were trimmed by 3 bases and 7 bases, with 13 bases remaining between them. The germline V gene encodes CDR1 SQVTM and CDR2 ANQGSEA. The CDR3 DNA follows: TGCAGCGTTGACTTTGAGGGGGGGAACACCATATATTTT. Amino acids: CSVDFEGGNTIYF.

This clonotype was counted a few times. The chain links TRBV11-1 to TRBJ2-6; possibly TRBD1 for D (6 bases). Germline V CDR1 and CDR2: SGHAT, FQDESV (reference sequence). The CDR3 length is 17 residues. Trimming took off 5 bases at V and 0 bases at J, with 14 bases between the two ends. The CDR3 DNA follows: TGTGCCAGCAGCCCCACAGGGATGCTCTCTGGGGCCAACGTCCTGACTTTC. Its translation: CASSPTGMLSGANVLTF.

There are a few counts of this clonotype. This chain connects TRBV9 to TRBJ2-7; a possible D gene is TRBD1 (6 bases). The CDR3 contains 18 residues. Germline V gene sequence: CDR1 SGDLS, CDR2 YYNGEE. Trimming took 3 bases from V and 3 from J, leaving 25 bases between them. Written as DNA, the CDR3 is TGTGCCAGCAGCGCTCAGGCCAGGCCCCCGGACAGTCTCTACGAGCAGTACTTC. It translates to CASSAQARPPDSLYEQYF.

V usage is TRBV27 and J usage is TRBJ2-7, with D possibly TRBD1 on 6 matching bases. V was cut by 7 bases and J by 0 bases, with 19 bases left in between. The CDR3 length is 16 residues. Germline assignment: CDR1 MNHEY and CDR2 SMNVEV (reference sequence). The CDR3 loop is CASKGSWGHTSYEQYF. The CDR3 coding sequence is TGTGCCAGCAAAGGATCGTGGGGGCACACCTCCTACGAGCAGTACTTC.

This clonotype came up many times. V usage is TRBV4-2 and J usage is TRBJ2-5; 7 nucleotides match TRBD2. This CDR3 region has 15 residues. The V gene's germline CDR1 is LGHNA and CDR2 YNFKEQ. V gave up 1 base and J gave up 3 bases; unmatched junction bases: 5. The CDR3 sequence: CASSQVKRGKETQYF. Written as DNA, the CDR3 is TGTGCCAGCAGCCAAGTAAAGCGGGGAAAAGAGACCCAGTACTTC.

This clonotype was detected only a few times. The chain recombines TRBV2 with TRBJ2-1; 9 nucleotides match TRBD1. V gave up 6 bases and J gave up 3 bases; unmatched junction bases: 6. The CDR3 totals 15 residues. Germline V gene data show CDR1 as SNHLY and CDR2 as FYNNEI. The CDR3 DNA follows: TGTGCCAGCAGGGGGGACAGGGCGGGCTACAATGAGCAGTTCTTC. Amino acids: CASRGDRAGYNEQFF. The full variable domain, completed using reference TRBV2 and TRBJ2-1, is EPEVTQTPSHQVTQMGQEVILRCVPISNHLYFYWYRQILGQKVEFLVSFYNNEISEKSEIFDDQFSVERPDGSNFTLKIRSTKLEDSAMYFCASRGDRAGYNEQFFGPGTRLTVL.

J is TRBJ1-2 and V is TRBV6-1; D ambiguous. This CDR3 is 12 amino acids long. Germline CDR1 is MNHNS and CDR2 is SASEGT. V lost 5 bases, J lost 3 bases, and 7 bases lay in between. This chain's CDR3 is CASSTNHYGYTF. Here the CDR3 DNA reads TGTGCCAGCAGTACCAATCACTATGGCTACACCTTC.

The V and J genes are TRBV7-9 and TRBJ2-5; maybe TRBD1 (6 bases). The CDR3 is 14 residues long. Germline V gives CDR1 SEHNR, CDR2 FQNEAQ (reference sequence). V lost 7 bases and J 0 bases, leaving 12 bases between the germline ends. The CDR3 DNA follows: TGTGCCAGCACCCTAGACAGGAACCAAGAGACCCAGTACTTC. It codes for CASTLDRNQETQYF. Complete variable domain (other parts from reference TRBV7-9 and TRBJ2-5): DTGVSQNPRHKITKRGQNVTFRCDPISEHNRLYWYRQTLGQGPEFLTYFQNEAQLEKSRLLSDRFSAERPKGSFSTLEIQRTEQGDSAMYLCASTLDRNQETQYFGPGTRLLVL.

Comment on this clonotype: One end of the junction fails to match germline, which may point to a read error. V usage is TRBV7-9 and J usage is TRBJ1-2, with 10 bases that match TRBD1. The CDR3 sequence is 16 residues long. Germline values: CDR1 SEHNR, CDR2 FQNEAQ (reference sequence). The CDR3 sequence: CACSRLDRGQDYGYTF. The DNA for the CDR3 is TGTGCCTGCAGCCGGTTAGACAGGGGGCAGGACTATGGCTACACCTTC.

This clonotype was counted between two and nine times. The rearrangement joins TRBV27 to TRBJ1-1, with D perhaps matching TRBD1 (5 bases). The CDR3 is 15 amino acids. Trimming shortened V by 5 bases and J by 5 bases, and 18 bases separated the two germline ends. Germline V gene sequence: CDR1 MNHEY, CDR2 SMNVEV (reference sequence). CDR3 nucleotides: TGTGCCAGCAGTACACCAGGGTTACCTGGGACTGAAGCTTTCTTT. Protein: CASSTPGLPGTEAFF.

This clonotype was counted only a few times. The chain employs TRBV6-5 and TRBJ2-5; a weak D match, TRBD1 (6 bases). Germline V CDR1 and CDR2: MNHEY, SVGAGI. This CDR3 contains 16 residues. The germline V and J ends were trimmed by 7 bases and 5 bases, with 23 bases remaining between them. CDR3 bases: TGTGCCAGCACCACCCTAGGGGCAGGGGACGAGGAGACCCAGTACTTC. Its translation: CASTTLGAGDEETQYF.

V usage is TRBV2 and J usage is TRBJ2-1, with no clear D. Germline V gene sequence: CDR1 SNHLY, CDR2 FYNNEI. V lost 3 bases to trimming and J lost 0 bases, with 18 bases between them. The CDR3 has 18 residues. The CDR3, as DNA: TGTGCCAGCAGTGAGGCCCGAGTTGCGGTACCCTCCTACAATGAGCAGTTCTTC. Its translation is CASSEARVAVPSYNEQFF.